Below, 30 T cell receptor beta chains from the same sample are listed, as sequenced in a study of blood T cell repertoires in COVID-19. Measured with immunoSEQ multiplex PCR; TCRdb has only the in-frame clones, and not every one. The sample has 150,000 or so clones, less than 85% seen once. The sequenced sample consisted of peripheral blood. The receptors were gathered from a human donor with acute or convalescent COVID-19. The donor label of this sample is uncertain.

The J gene is TRBJ1-2, the V gene TRBV6-5; 8 positions match TRBD1. The germline gives CDR1 MNHEY, CDR2 SVGAGI. After removal of 2 bases from V and 6 bases from J, the junction contained 5 bases not matched to a gene. The CDR3 consists of 14 residues. In DNA, the CDR3 is TGTGCCAGCAGTTACAGGACAGGGCTAAATGGCTACACCTTC. This sequence encodes CASSYRTGLNGYTF.

The CDR3, as DNA: TGTGCCAGCAGCTTAGATTCTGTCACTGATTATGGCTACACCTTC. Its translation is CASSLDSVTDYGYTF. V is TRBV11-3 and J is TRBJ1-2, with D uncertain. The CDR3 totals 15 residues. Germline V lookup: CDR1 SGHNT, CDR2 YENEEA. V was trimmed by 0 bases and J by 5 bases, leaving 13 bases between them.

V usage is TRBV3-1 (or the pseudogene TRBV3-2) and J usage is TRBJ2-3; TRBD2 agrees at 8 bases. J lost 4 bases, V lost 0 bases, and 6 bases had no gene match. The germline CDR1 and CDR2 sequences are LGHDT and YNNKEL (reference sequence). The CDR3 sequence is 16 residues long. DNA of the CDR3: TGTGCCAGCAGCCAAGATCGGGGGGGTCCGTCAGATACGCAGTATTTT. Translating gives CASSQDRGGPSDTQYF.

The rearrangement uses TRBV18 and TRBJ2-3; tentative D call: TRBD1 (6 bases). Germline V lookup: CDR1 KGHSH, CDR2 LQKENI. V gave up 3 bases and J gave up 0 bases, with 19 bases separating them. This CDR3 is built from 18 residues. The CDR3 DNA sequence: TGTGCCAGCTCACCGAATCGAGGGGGTCGGTCAAGCACAGATACGCAGTATTTT. Amino acids: CASSPNRGGRSSTDTQYF.

V gene TRBV30 combines with J gene TRBJ1-5, with unresolved D. Germline V gives CDR1 GTSNPN, CDR2 SVGIG (reference sequence). Trimming stripped 0 bases from V and 5 bases from J, with 11 bases between. The CDR3 has 14 residues. The chain's CDR3 is CAWSVSTLDQPQHF. The CDR3, as DNA: TGTGCCTGGAGTGTATCTACCCTTGATCAGCCCCAGCATTTT.

This clone was observed once. The chain has TRBV11-2 and TRBJ2-4; weak D call: TRBD1 (6 bases). This CDR3 region has 14 residues. CDR1 and CDR2 from the germline V gene are SGHAT and FQNNGV. Between the trimmed V and J ends, which lost 6 bases and 6 bases, there was a span of 15 bases. The CDR3 region is CASRPPWTANIQYF. The CDR3 DNA is TGTGCCAGCAGGCCCCCCTGGACAGCAAACATTCAGTACTTC.

The chain links TRBV27 to TRBJ1-6, with TRBD1 matching over 10 bases. The CDR3 spans 14 residues. Germline V gives CDR1 MNHEY, CDR2 SMNVEV (reference sequence). After removal of 1 base from V and 14 bases from J, the junction contained 5 bases not matched to a gene. The CDR3 DNA is TGTGCCAGCAGTTTATGGGGACAGGGGATCACCCTCCACTTT. It is translated as CASSLWGQGITLHF.

V usage is TRBV18 and J usage is TRBJ1-3; 11 bases line up with TRBD1. Germline V gene lookup returns CDR1 KGHSH and CDR2 LQKENI. J gave up 3 bases and V 1 base, and 8 bases lay outside the gene matches. CDR3 length: 18 residues. The CDR3 spells CASSPLARTGGSGNTIYF. DNA for the CDR3: TGTGCCAGCTCACCACTCGCTAGGACAGGGGGCAGTGGAAACACCATATATTTT.

The V call is TRBV11-3, the J call TRBJ2-3; D is ambiguous. The germline V and J ends were trimmed by 3 bases and 0 bases, with 10 bases remaining between them. Germline CDR1 SGHNT, CDR2 YENEEA. This CDR3 has 15 residues. The CDR3 loop reads CASSLAASSTDTQYF. The CDR3 DNA reads as TGTGCCAGCAGCTTGGCGGCTTCTAGCACAGATACGCAGTATTTT.

Worth noting for this clone: The sample carries other DNA sequences with the same CDR3. The chain combines TRBV27 with TRBJ2-6; D might be TRBD2 (7 bases). Trimming took 7 bases from V and 0 from J, leaving 25 bases between them. The germline CDR1 and CDR2 sequences are MNHEY and SMNVEV (reference sequence). The CDR3 loop spans 20 amino acids. The CDR3 DNA is TGTGCCAGCATGGCGGGGGTTGGGGGGGGCCAATACTCTGGGGCCAACGTCCTGACTTTC. The encoded protein is CASMAGVGGGQYSGANVLTF.

This chain links TRBV2 with TRBJ1-2; 7 positions agree with TRBD1. V was clipped by 8 bases and J by 0 bases; unmatched bases: 12. The CDR3 loop spans 16 amino acids. Germline values: CDR1 SNHLY, CDR2 FYNNEI. The CDR3 DNA is TGTGCCAGCCGCCTCAGAACCGGGACAGCTAACTATGGCTACACCTTC. Encoded protein: CASRLRTGTANYGYTF.

The CDR3 nucleotides are TGCGCCAGCAAGCAGGGATCCCGCTATGGCTACACCTTC. Protein product: CASKQGSRYGYTF. V gene TRBV5-1 combines with J gene TRBJ1-2; D may be TRBD1 (5 bases). Looked up from germline, CDR1 is SGHRS and CDR2 is YFSETQ. This CDR3 is 13 amino acids long. The V gene lost 6 bases and the J gene lost 4 bases, with 13 bases spanning the gap.

This chain joins TRBV12-5 and TRBJ1-1; 10 nucleotides align to TRBD1. CDR1 and CDR2 (germline): LGHNT, FRNRAP. The trim removed 3 bases at V and 1 base at J, leaving 2 bases unmatched. The CDR3 covers 15 residues. CDR3 loop: CASGFWTGGNTEAFF. As DNA, the CDR3 is TGTGCTAGTGGTTTCTGGACAGGGGGGAACACTGAAGCTTTCTTT.

This clone was observed once. The chain has TRBV28 and TRBJ1-2; 9 bases map to TRBD1. In germline, CDR1 is MDHEN, CDR2 SYDVKM. Trimming cost V 3 bases and J 5 bases; bases outside gene matches: 7. The CDR3 totals 15 residues. The CDR3 DNA reads as TGTGCCAGCAGTTTCCCTCCCGGGACAGGGTATGGCTACACCTTC. As protein: CASSFPPGTGYGYTF.

The chain uses TRBV6-4 and TRBJ2-3, with D perhaps TRBD2 (6 bases). V was trimmed by 2 bases and J by 4 bases, leaving 7 bases between them. Germline V gene sequence: CDR1 MRHNA, CDR2 SNTAGT. CDR3 length: 13 residues. The CDR3 region has the DNA TGTGCCAGCAGTGACGGGGGGTCAGATACGCAGTATTTT. This sequence encodes CASSDGGSDTQYF.

The rearrangement links TRBV2 to TRBJ2-1; 12 bases are shared with TRBD1. The germline CDR1 and CDR2 sequences are SNHLY and FYNNEI. The junction had 6 bases not matched to a gene; V was cut back by 5 bases and J by 7 bases. The CDR3 has 15 residues. CDR3 amino acids: CASSSGTGGLNEQFF. The CDR3 DNA reads as TGTGCCAGCAGTTCCGGGACAGGGGGCTTGAATGAGCAGTTCTTC.

This clone was detected many times. The rearrangement uses TRBV15 and TRBJ1-3; 12 bases map to TRBD1. Unmatched junction bases numbered 5, after V lost 6 bases and J lost 2 bases. The CDR3 loop spans 16 amino acids. Germline CDR1 reads LNHNV; CDR2 reads YYDKDF (reference sequence). The CDR3 loop reads CATREGQGAPGNTIYF. As DNA, the CDR3 is TGTGCCACCAGAGAGGGACAGGGGGCCCCTGGAAACACCATATATTTT.

The J gene is TRBJ1-1, the V gene TRBV5-6, with D possibly matching TRBD1 (5 bases). The CDR3 totals 15 residues. Germline values: CDR1 SGHDT, CDR2 YYEEEE. V gave up 0 bases and J gave up 3 bases, with 12 bases separating them. CDR3 in DNA: TGTGCCAGCAGCTTGGATTCGGGGGGGTACACTGAAGCTTTCTTT. As protein: CASSLDSGGYTEAFF.

This chain uses TRBV3-1 (or the pseudogene TRBV3-2) with TRBJ1-2, with D tentatively TRBD1 (5 bases). CDR1 is LGHDT, CDR2 YNNKEL, per germline (reference sequence). There are 14 residues in the CDR3. Trimming pared 0 bases from V and 8 bases from J, leaving 13 bases between. CDR3 loop: CASSQESRAQGYTF. The CDR3 bases are TGTGCCAGCAGCCAAGAAAGCAGGGCGCAGGGCTACACCTTC.

The rearrangement links TRBV11-2 to TRBJ2-3; TRBD2 matches at 15 bases. The CDR3 spans 16 residues. Germline trimming cut 5 bases from V and 5 bases from J; bases unmatched to any gene: 5. Germline CDR1 is SGHAT and CDR2 is FQNNGV. In nucleotides, the CDR3 is TGTGCCAGCAGCCGGGGACTAGCGGGGGGCGGAGATACGCAGTATTTT. Amino acid sequence: CASSRGLAGGGDTQYF.

This chain connects TRBV19 to TRBJ2-5, with D hard to call. V lost 0 bases to trimming and J lost 2 bases, with 10 bases between them. CDR1 is LNHDA and CDR2 is SQIVND in the germline V gene (reference sequence). The CDR3 loop spans 15 amino acids. The CDR3 DNA sequence: TGTGCCAGTAGTATAGATCGATCCAGGCAAGAGACCCAGTACTTC. Its translation: CASSIDRSRQETQYF.

This chain links TRBV6-5 with TRBJ2-7; 7 positions match TRBD1. Germline loops: CDR1 MNHEY, CDR2 SVGAGI. With V trimmed by 6 bases and J by 0 bases, 8 bases remained unmatched. The CDR3 contains 15 residues. CDR3 loop: CASSPTGTDSYEQYF. CDR3 coding DNA: TGTGCCAGCAGCCCAACCGGGACAGACTCCTACGAGCAGTACTTC.

This clone has just one count. The CDR3: CASSLSLEQYF. DNA of the CDR3: TGCGCCAGCAGCTTATCCTTAGAGCAGTACTTC. The chain recombines TRBV5-1 with TRBJ2-7, with unresolved D. The V end was cut by 2 bases, the J end by 7 bases, with 7 bases between. The CDR3 contains 11 residues. The germline V gene has CDR1 SGHRS and CDR2 YFSETQ.

This clone was counted a single time. The chain carries TRBV7-2 and TRBJ1-2, with D possibly matching TRBD1 (6 bases). V dropped 5 bases and J dropped 8 bases, with 15 bases sitting between them. This CDR3 comprises 13 residues. Germline lookup yields CDR1 SGHTA and CDR2 FQGNSA. The CDR3 coding sequence is TGTGCCAGCAGCCAAGGGGGGGCTAGGGGCTACACCTTC. Translated: CASSQGGARGYTF.

As concerns this clone: The same CDR3 can be traced to other DNA sequences in this sample. The rearrangement links TRBV3-1 (or the pseudogene TRBV3-2) to TRBJ1-1; maybe TRBD1 (6 bases). The CDR3 spans 14 residues. Trimming left V 5 bases short and J 0 bases short, with 10 bases between. Germline V gives CDR1 LGHDT, CDR2 YNNKEL (reference sequence). CDR3 residues: CASSRQALNTEAFF. As DNA, the CDR3 is TGTGCCAGCAGCAGACAGGCCCTGAACACTGAAGCTTTCTTT.

The chain recombines TRBV6-5 with TRBJ1-6; D ambiguous. The CDR3 runs to 13 residues. Trimming took 5 bases from V and 8 from J, leaving 10 bases between them. CDR1 MNHEY and CDR2 SVGAGI come from the germline V gene. CDR3 residues: CASSRRVDSPLHF. The CDR3 nucleotides read TGTGCCAGCAGTAGACGGGTAGATTCACCCCTCCACTTT.

This rearrangement joins TRBV11-2 to TRBJ2-2; D unresolved. Germline V lookup: CDR1 SGHAT, CDR2 FQNNGV. The CDR3 consists of 14 residues. The V end was cut by 1 base, the J end by 2 bases, with 5 bases between. CDR3 loop: CASSLARNTGELFF. The DNA for the CDR3 is TGTGCCAGCAGCTTAGCCAGAAACACCGGGGAGCTGTTTTTT.

This sequence joins TRBV7-3 and TRBJ2-7; 7 bases are a match to TRBD1. Germline V gene lookup returns CDR1 SGHTA and CDR2 FQGTGA. The CDR3 extends over 13 amino acids. Losses at the gene ends were 4 bases for V and 3 bases for J; bases not matched to a gene: 3. The DNA for the CDR3 is TGTGCCAGCAGCTCGACAGGGAACTACGAGCAGTACTTC. Its translation: CASSSTGNYEQYF.

The rearrangement uses TRBV7-9 and TRBJ2-7, with D perhaps matching TRBD1 (5 bases). CDR1 SEHNR and CDR2 FQNEAQ come from the germline V gene (reference sequence). V lost 5 bases, J lost 2 bases, and 13 bases lay in between. This CDR3 has 14 amino acids. CDR3: CASSPPQGPYEQYF. CDR3 in DNA: TGTGCCAGCAGCCCGCCCCAGGGCCCCTACGAGCAGTACTTC.

The rearrangement links TRBV4-2 to TRBJ2-5, with TRBD2 matching 11 bases. From germline, CDR1 is LGHNA and CDR2 YNFKEQ. Losses at the gene ends were 3 bases for V and 4 bases for J; bases not matched to a gene: 10. CDR3 length equals 17 residues. CDR3 DNA sequence: TGTGCCAGCAGCCAGGGCGAGCTAGCGGGGGGCGGAGAGACCCAGTACTTC. Translating it yields CASSQGELAGGGETQYF.